The clone carrying this TCR beta chain was picked up one time. The source of the sample is a study of blood T cell repertoires in COVID-19. Across the study: The United States, Italy and Spain provided the acute and convalescent COVID-19 samples. Sources were T cells, B-cell-depleted T cells, or PBMCs; the material itself was cDNA or gDNA.

Germline lookup yields CDR1 SGHNT and CDR2 YYREEE (reference sequence). Trimming left V 4 bases short and J 2 bases short, with 11 bases between. The CDR3 is 14 amino acids. As handled by the study authors: Researchers report that nucleated cell counts were estimated from reference gene primer amplification. Profiled with immunoSEQ multiplex PCR; TCRdb holds only in-frame clones, not every one. That table supplies the V and J calls and clone size; D and trimming were determined from the DNA. The sample holds about 240,000 clones, approximately 86% seen once. The receptor was derived from a man between 60 and 75 years old who had recovered from COVID-19. The chain has TRBV5-4 and TRBJ2-3; D perhaps matches TRBD1 (6 bases). Source material: peripheral blood. The DNA of the CDR3 is TGTGCCAGCAGCGTACCAGGGGCCACAGATACGCAGTATTTT. The encoded protein is CASSVPGATDTQYF.